This T cell receptor (beta chain) was recorded in a study of blood T cell repertoires in COVID-19. TCRdb's table, derived via immunoSEQ multiplex PCR, lists solely in-frame clones and lacks some. The sample lists around 270,000 clones, approximately 85% occurring once. J gave up 10 bases and V 4 bases, and 10 bases lay outside the gene matches. Per germline, CDR1 SGHRS and CDR2 YFSETQ. The CDR3 loop spans 15 amino acids. In this sample, this clone turned up many times. Other DNA sequences in this sample translate to the same CDR3. Adults between roughly 18 and 89 years of age took part from about two dozen US areas. Grouping used clinical history reported by participants in a survey and questionnaire. Before being deemed recovered, Cohort 3 donors had two negative PCRs, clearance, or symptom resolution.

The V gene is TRBV5-1, the J gene TRBJ1-6, with TRBD1 identical over 8 bases. Source material: PBMCs or T cells enriched from blood (not recorded which). This sequence was found in a woman in her thirties who had recovered from COVID-19. DNA of the CDR3: TGCGCCAGCAGCCCCAAAGGACAGGGTGGATCACCCCTCCACTTT. Protein sequence: CASSPKGQGGSPLHF. The complete variable domain, with remaining parts taken from reference TRBV5-1 and TRBJ1-6, reads KAGVTQTPRYLIKTRGQQVTLSCSPISGHRSVSWYQQTPGQGLQFLFEYFSETQRNKGNFPGRFSGRQFSNSRSEMNVSTLELGDSALYLCASSPKGQGGSPLHFGNGTRLTVT.